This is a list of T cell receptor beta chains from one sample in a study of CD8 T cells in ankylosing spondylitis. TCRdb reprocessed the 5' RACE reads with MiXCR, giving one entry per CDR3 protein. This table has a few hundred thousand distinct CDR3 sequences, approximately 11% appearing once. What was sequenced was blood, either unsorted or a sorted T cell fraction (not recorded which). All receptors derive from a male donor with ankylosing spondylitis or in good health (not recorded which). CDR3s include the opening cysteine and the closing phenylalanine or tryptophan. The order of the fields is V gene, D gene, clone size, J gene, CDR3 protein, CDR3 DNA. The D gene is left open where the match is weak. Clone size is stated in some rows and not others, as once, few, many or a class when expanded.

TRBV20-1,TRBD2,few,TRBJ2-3,CSARDGRGGLDTQYF,TGCAGTGCTAGAGATGGGCGGGGGGGCCTAGATACGCAGTATTTT
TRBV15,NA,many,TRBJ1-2,CATSSTANPFYGYTF,TGTGCCACCAGCAGCACAGCGAACCCATTCTATGGCTACACCTTC
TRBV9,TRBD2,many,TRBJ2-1,CASGTGTSGSGEQFF,TGTGCCAGTGGAACTGGGACTAGCGGGAGTGGTGAGCAGTTCTTC
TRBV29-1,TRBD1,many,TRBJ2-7,CSVPAGTGTHEQYF,TGCAGCGTTCCCGCCGGGACAGGGACCCACGAGCAGTACTTC
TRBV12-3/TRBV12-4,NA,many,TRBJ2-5,CASKRGVETQYF,TGTGCCAGCAAACGAGGAGTGGAGACCCAGTACTTC
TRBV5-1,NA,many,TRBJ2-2,CASSLGQTTGELFF,TGCGCCAGCAGCTTGGGACAGACCACCGGGGAGCTGTTTTTT
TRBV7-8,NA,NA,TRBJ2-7,CASIYGTPDGEQYF,TGTGCCAGCATATATGGGACCCCGGACGGCGAGCAGTACTTC
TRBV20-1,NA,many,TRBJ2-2,CSARDPRGAGELFF,TGCAGTGCTAGAGATCCTCGCGGAGCCGGGGAGCTGTTTTTT
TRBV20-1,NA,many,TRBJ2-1,CSARDPLGRHEQFF,TGCAGTGCTAGAGACCCGCTAGGCCGTCATGAGCAGTTCTTC
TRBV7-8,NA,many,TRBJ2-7,CASSLDEGRFYEQYF,TGTGCCAGCAGCTTAGATGAGGGAAGATTCTACGAGCAGTACTTC
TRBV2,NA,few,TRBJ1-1,CASSDGVVAFF,TGTGCCAGCAGTGATGGGGTGGTTGCTTTCTTT
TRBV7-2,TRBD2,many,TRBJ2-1,CASSPRTSSYNEQFF,TGTGCCAGCAGCCCACGGACTAGCTCCTACAATGAGCAGTTCTTC